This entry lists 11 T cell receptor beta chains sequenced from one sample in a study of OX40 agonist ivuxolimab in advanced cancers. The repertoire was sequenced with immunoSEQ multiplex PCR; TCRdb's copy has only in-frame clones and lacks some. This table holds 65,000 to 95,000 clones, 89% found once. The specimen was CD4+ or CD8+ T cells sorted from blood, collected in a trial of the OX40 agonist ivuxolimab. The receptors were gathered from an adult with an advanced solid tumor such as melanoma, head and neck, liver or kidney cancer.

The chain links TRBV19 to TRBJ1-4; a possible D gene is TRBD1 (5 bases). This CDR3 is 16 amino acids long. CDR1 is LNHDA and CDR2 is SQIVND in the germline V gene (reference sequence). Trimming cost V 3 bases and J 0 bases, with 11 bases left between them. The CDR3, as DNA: TGTGCCAGTAGTATGAGGACATCAGCAACTAATGAAAAACTGTTTTTT. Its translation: CASSMRTSATNEKLFF.

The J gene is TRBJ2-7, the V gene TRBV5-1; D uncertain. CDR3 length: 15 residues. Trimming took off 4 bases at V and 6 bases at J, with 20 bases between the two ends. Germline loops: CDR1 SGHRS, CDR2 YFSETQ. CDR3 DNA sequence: TGCGCCAGCAGCCCTGGACCACCTGGGCCTCGCGAGCAGTACTTC. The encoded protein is CASSPGPPGPREQYF. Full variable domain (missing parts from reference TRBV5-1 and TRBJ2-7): KAGVTQTPRYLIKTRGQQVTLSCSPISGHRSVSWYQQTPGQGLQFLFEYFSETQRNKGNFPGRFSGRQFSNSRSEMNVSTLELGDSALYLCASSPGPPGPREQYFGPGTRLTVT.

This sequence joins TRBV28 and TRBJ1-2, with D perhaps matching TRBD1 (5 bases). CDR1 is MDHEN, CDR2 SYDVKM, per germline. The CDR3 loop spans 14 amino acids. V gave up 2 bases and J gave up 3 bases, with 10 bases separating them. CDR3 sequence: CASSLGRADYGYTF. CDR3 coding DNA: TGTGCCAGCAGTTTAGGCAGGGCGGACTATGGCTACACCTTC.

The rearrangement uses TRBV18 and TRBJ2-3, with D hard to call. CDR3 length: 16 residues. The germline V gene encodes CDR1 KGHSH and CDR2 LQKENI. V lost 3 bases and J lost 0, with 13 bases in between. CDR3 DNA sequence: TGTGCCAGCTCACCTCTGCACAGTTCTAGCACAGATACGCAGTATTTT. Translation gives CASSPLHSSSTDTQYF.

CDR3 sequence (DNA): TGTGCCAGTAGTATAAGGTCGCAGGGTTATAGCAATCAGCCCCAGCATTTT. Amino acid sequence: CASSIRSQGYSNQPQHF. The chain couples TRBV19 to TRBJ1-5, with TRBD1 as a possible D gene (5 bases). Germline CDR1 reads LNHDA; CDR2 reads SQIVND (reference sequence). Trimming cost V 2 bases and J 0 bases, with 14 bases left between them. CDR3 length: 17 amino acids.

The CDR3 protein is CASIRDRDPYEQYF. The CDR3 DNA follows: TGTGCCAGCATACGGGACAGGGACCCCTACGAGCAGTACTTC. The gene calls are TRBV28 and TRBJ2-7; 9 bases line up with TRBD1. The V gene end was trimmed by 7 bases and the J gene end by 2 bases; junction bases not matched to a gene: 6. The germline gives CDR1 MDHEN, CDR2 SYDVKM. This CDR3 spans 14 amino acids.

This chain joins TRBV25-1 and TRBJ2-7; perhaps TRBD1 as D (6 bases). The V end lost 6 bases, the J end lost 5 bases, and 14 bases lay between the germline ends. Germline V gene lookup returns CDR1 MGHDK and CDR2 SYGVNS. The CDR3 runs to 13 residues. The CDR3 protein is CASSLHTGNEQYF. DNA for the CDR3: TGTGCCAGCAGCCTTCATACAGGGAACGAGCAGTACTTC.

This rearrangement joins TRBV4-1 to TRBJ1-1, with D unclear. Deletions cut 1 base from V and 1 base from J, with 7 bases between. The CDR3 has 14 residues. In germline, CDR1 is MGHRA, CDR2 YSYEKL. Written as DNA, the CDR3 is TGCGCCAGCAGCCAAGGCGGGAGGAACACTGAAGCTTTCTTT. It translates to CASSQGGRNTEAFF.

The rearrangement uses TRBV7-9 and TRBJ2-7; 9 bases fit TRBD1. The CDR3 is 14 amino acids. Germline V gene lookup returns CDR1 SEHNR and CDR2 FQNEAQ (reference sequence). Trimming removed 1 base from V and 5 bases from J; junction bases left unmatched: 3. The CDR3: CASSLVQGADEQYF. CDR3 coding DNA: TGTGCCAGCAGCTTAGTACAGGGGGCAGACGAGCAGTACTTC.

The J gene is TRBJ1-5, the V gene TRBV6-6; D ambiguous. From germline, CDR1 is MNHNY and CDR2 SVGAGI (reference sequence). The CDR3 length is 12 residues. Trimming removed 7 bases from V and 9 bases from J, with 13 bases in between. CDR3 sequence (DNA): TGTGCCAGCACCTACTACCAAGGGCCCCAGCATTTT. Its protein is CASTYYQGPQHF.

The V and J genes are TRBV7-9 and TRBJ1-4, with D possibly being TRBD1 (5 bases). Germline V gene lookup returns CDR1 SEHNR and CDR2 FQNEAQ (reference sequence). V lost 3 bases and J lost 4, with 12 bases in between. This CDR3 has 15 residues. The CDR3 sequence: CASSFEGTFNEKLFF. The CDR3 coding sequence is TGTGCCAGCAGCTTTGAAGGGACCTTTAATGAAAAACTGTTTTTT.